The present T cell receptor (beta chain) was sequenced within a study of cytomegalovirus exposure and HLA in healthy donors. It was with 60 Vbeta and 13 Jbeta primers that the PCR ran. Produced via immunoSEQ multiplex PCR; TCRdb's table is partial and in-frame only. This table holds roughly 51,000 clones. Germline V lookup: CDR1 LGHNA, CDR2 YSLEER. This CDR3 has 16 amino acids. V lost 0 bases and J 0 bases, leaving 10 bases between the germline ends. Concerning this clone: The sample has other DNA sequences that encode this CDR3 too.

Sequenced sample: PBMCs. The chain employs TRBV4-3 and TRBJ2-3; D might be TRBD1 (6 bases). This clonotype was sampled from a woman aged 35 to 49 in good health and CMV-seronegative. CDR3 nucleotide sequence: TGCGCCAGCAGCCAAGATCCAGGGGTCAGCACAGATACGCAGTATTTT. Its translation: CASSQDPGVSTDTQYF.